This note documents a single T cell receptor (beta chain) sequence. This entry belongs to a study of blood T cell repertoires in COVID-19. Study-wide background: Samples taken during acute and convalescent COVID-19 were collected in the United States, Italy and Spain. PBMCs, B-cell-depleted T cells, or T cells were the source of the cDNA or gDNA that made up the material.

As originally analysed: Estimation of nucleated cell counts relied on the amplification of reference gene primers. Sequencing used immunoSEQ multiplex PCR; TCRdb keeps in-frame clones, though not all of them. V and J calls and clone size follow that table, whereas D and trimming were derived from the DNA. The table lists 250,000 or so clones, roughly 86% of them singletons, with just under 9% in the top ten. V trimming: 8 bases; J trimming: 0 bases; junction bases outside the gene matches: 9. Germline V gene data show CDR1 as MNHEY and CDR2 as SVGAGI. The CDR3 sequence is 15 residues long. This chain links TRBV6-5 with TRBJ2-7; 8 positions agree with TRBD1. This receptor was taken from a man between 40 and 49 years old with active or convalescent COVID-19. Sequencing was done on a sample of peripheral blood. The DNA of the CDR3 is TGTGCCAGCCGTAGGACAGGGTTCAGCTCCTACGAGCAGTACTTC. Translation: CASRRTGFSSYEQYF.